This T cell receptor (beta chain) was observed in a study of shared T cell receptors in the human thymus. Germline V gene lookup returns CDR1 SGHVT and CDR2 SQSDAQ. Trimming cost V 1 base and J 2 bases; bases outside gene matches: 6. The CDR3 spans 16 residues. The assay was immunoSEQ multiplex PCR, and TCRdb's table has in-frame clones only and misses some. The sample has hundreds of thousands of clones; 70% to 90% are singletons. These data were likewise used in another study, on human thymus T cells. That report adds: Obtained as resections during corrective heart surgery, the thymus tissue was then studied.

This clonotype originated in a boy less than two years old with a congenital heart defect. The sample taken for sequencing was thymocytes. The rearrangement uses TRBV7-4 and TRBJ2-5; 8 bases match TRBD2. The CDR3 bases are TGTGCCAGCAGCTTAGAGACTAGCGCCGGACAAGAGACCCAGTACTTC. As protein: CASSLETSAGQETQYF.